Sequencing of this T cell receptor (beta chain) was carried out in a study of blood T cell repertoires in COVID-19. In the study overall: Spain, Italy and the United States supplied samples that represented acute and convalescent COVID-19.

Recovered status in Cohort 3 required two negative PCRs, clearance, or symptom resolution. Original data processing: Using reference gene primer amplification, nucleated cell counts were estimated. TCRdb's copy holds only in-frame clones and misses some; the assay was immunoSEQ multiplex PCR. V and J calls and clone size are copied from that table; D and trimming were computed from the DNA. The table lists approximately 350,000 clones, 83% of them singletons. The CDR3 contains 13 residues. V shed 8 bases and J 5 bases; nucleotides not matched to a gene: 6. Looked up from germline, CDR1 is SGHTA and CDR2 is FQGNSA.

Sequencing was performed on PBMCs or T cells enriched from blood (not recorded which). J is TRBJ1-1 and V is TRBV7-2, with TRBD1 matching 9 bases. This clonotype originated in a woman aged 45-65 years who had recovered from COVID-19. DNA for the CDR3: TGTGCCAGCGATACAGGGGGCTTGACTGAAGCTTTCTTT. Its translation: CASDTGGLTEAFF.